This TCR beta chain was found in a study of blood T cell repertoires in COVID-19. TCRdb keeps only in-frame clones here, not all; method: immunoSEQ multiplex PCR. This table has some 150,000 clones, around 87% appearing once. Sample: peripheral blood. This TCR came from a woman aged 80 or over in a cohort sampled during active or convalescent COVID-19.

The CDR3 bases are TGCGCCAGCAGCCAATCCGGGACAGGCACTAACTATGGCTACACCTTC. Amino acid sequence: CASSQSGTGTNYGYTF. This sequence joins TRBV4-1 and TRBJ1-2, with 8 positions matching TRBD1. The germline CDR1 and CDR2 sequences are MGHRA and YSYEKL. V dropped 2 bases and J dropped 0; count of bases not matched to a gene: 5. This CDR3 has 16 amino acids.